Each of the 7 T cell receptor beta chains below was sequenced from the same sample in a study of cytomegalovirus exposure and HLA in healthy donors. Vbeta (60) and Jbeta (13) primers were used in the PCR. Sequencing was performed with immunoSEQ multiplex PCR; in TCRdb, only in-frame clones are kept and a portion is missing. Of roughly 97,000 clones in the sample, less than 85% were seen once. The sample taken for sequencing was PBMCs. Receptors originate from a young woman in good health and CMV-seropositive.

As DNA, the CDR3 is TGTGCCAGCAGCCCACTCTCGAAGAACTACGAGCAGTACTTC. Amino acids: CASSPLSKNYEQYF. The V call is TRBV28, the J call TRBJ2-5; no firm D call. Near its end, the DNA agrees better with TRBJ2-7, so the J call may be wrong. Per germline, CDR1 MDHEN and CDR2 SYDVKM. This CDR3 is built from 14 residues.

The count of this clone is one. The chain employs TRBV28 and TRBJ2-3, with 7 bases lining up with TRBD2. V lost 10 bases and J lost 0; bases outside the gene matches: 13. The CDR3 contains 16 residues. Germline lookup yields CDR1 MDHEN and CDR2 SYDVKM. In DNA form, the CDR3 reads TGTGCCACCGGAATCCCTGGGGGGGGGAGCACAGATACGCAGTATTTT. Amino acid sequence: CATGIPGGGSTDTQYF.

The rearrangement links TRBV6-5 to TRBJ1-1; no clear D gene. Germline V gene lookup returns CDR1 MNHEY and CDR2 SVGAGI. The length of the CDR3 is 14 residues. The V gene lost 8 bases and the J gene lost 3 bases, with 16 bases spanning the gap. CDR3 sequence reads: CASGRVNPYTEAFF. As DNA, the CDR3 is TGTGCCAGCGGTCGGGTGAATCCATACACTGAAGCTTTCTTT.

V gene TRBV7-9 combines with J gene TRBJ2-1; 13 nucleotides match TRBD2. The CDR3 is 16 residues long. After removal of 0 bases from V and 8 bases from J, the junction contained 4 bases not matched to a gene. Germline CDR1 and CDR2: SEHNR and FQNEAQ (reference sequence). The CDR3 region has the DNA TGTGCCAGCAGCTTAGCCGGGACTAGCGGGATCGATGAGCAGTTCTTC. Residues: CASSLAGTSGIDEQFF. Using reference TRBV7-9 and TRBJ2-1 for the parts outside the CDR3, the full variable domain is DTGVSQNPRHKITKRGQNVTFRCDPISEHNRLYWYRQTLGQGPEFLTYFQNEAQLEKSRLLSDRFSAERPKGSFSTLEIQRTEQGDSAMYLCASSLAGTSGIDEQFFGPGTRLTVL.

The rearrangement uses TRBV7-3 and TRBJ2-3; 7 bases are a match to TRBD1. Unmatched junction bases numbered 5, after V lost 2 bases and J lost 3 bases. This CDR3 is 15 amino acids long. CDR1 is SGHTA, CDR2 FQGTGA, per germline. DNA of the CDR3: TGTGCCAGCAGCTTATCAGGGGGTAATACAGATACGCAGTATTTT. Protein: CASSLSGGNTDTQYF. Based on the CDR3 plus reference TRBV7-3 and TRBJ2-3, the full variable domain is GAGVSQTPSNKVTEKGKYVELRCDPISGHTALYWYRQSLGQGPEFLIYFQGTGAADDSGLPNDRFFAVRPEGSVSTLKIQRTERGDSAVYLCASSLSGGNTDTQYFGPGTRLTVL.

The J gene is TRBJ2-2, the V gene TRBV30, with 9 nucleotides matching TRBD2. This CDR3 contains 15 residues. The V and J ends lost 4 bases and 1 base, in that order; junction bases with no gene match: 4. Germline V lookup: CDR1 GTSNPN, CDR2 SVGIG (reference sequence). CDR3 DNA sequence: TGTGCCTGGAATACAGCGGGAGGGAACACCGGGGAGCTGTTTTTT. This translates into CAWNTAGGNTGELFF.

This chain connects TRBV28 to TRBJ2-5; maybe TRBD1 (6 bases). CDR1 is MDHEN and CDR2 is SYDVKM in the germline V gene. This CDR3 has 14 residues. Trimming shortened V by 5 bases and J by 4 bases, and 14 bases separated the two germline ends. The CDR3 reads CASSRTVPPETQYF. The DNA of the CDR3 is TGTGCCAGCAGTCGGACAGTCCCCCCAGAGACCCAGTACTTC.